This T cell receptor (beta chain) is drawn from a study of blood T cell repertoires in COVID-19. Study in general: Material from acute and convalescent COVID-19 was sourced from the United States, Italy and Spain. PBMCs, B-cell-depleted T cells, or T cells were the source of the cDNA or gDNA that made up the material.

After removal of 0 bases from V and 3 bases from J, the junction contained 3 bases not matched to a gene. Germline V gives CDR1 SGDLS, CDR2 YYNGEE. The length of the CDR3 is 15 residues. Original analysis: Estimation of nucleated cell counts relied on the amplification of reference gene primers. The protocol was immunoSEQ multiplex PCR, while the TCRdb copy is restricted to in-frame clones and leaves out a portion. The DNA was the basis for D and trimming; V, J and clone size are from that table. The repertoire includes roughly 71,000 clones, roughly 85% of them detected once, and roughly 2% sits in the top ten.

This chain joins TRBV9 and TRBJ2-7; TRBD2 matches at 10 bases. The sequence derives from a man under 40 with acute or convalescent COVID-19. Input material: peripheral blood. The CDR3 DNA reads TGTGCCAGCAGCGTAGGAGCGGGAGGGGACTACGAGCAGTACTTC. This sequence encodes CASSVGAGGDYEQYF.